Presented here are 24 T cell receptor beta chains from one specimen sequenced in a study of T cells after yellow fever vaccination. Via MiXCR, TCRdb re-called the 5' RACE reads, giving one row per CDR3 protein. The table records approximately 350,000 distinct CDR3 sequences, 11% of them present only once. Source: PBMCs, taken on the day of the first yellow fever vaccination. These receptors were obtained from a man between 18 and 29 years old who received the YFV17D yellow fever vaccine.

The J gene is TRBJ1-2, the V gene TRBV20-1; a possible D gene is TRBD1 (5 bases). This CDR3 has 15 amino acids. CDR1 and CDR2 (germline): DFQATT, SNEGSKA (reference sequence). V gave up 0 bases and J gave up 4 bases, with 15 bases separating them. CDR3 sequence (DNA): TGCAGTGCTAGAGATCTCCAGGGTATTATCTATGGCTACACCTTC. Translated, it gives CSARDLQGIIYGYTF.

This chain uses TRBV11-2 with TRBJ2-7, with D unresolved. Looked up from germline, CDR1 is SGHAT and CDR2 is FQNNGV. Trimming shortened V by 3 bases and J by 0 bases, and 15 bases separated the two germline ends. This CDR3 is 16 amino acids long. CDR3 coding DNA: TGTGCCAGCAGCTTTGCCCCCCCTAGGGCCTCCTACGAGCAGTACTTC. This translates into CASSFAPPRASYEQYF.

This clonotype has a handful of counts. The chain uses TRBV5-6 and TRBJ2-5, with TRBD1 as a possible D gene (6 bases). The CDR3 length is 14 residues. V was trimmed by 4 bases and J by 1 base, leaving 11 bases between them. From germline, CDR1 is SGHDT and CDR2 YYEEEE. CDR3 bases: TGTGCCAGCAGCCCGGGACATCTCCAAGAGACCCAGTACTTC. Encoded protein: CASSPGHLQETQYF.

The chain combines TRBV4-1 with TRBJ1-2; D not certain. Germline loops: CDR1 MGHRA, CDR2 YSYEKL. V was clipped by 0 bases and J by 4 bases, with 12 bases between them. This CDR3 spans 15 amino acids. The CDR3 region has the DNA TGCGCCAGCAGCCAAGATGGCCGGCTTCCCTATGGCTACACCTTC. It translates to CASSQDGRLPYGYTF.

The rearrangement joins TRBV7-2 to TRBJ2-3, with 8 nucleotides matching TRBD2. The junction had 10 bases not matched to a gene; V was cut back by 6 bases and J by 5 bases. The CDR3 spans 15 residues. Germline V gene data show CDR1 as SGHTA and CDR2 as FQGNSA. The CDR3: CASRGTGGAIDTQYF. The DNA of the CDR3 is TGTGCCAGCAGAGGAACGGGGGGGGCCATAGATACGCAGTATTTT.

This clonotype showed up just a few times. The rearrangement links TRBV12-3 or TRBV12-4 to TRBJ1-4; maybe TRBD1 (5 bases). The CDR3 loop spans 12 amino acids. V gave up 6 bases and J gave up 7 bases, with 9 bases separating them. The CDR3 coding sequence is TGTGCCAGCAGGGGGCTCGGTGAAAAACTGTTTTTT. Amino acids: CASRGLGEKLFF.

The CDR3 DNA reads as TGTGCCAGCAGTGAAGCGCGGCAGGGGACCCAATCGCGGTTCTTC. It translates to CASSEARQGTQSRFF. This rearrangement joins TRBV6-1 to TRBJ2-1; possible D gene TRBD1, 6 bases. This CDR3 contains 15 residues. V was clipped by 0 bases and J by 15 bases, with 21 bases between them. CDR1 is MNHNS and CDR2 is SASEGT in the germline V gene.

This clonotype was recorded many times. This chain joins TRBV6-6 and TRBJ2-7, with 7 bases identical to TRBD1. V lost 6 bases, J lost 3 bases, and 2 bases stayed unmatched. The CDR3 is 12 residues long. Germline V gene data show CDR1 as MNHNY and CDR2 as SVGAGI (reference sequence). CDR3 region: CASSRDSYEQYF. In DNA form, the CDR3 reads TGTGCCAGCAGCCGGGACAGCTACGAGCAGTACTTC.

The chain's CDR3 is CASSERGDKNIQYF. CDR3 sequence (DNA): TGTGCCAGCAGTGAAAGAGGGGACAAAAACATTCAGTACTTC. V usage is TRBV2 and J usage is TRBJ2-4; D possibly matches TRBD1 or TRBD2 (5 bases each). Germline V gene lookup returns CDR1 SNHLY and CDR2 FYNNEI. The CDR3 is 14 amino acids. V was clipped by 2 bases and J by 3 bases, with 8 bases between them.

The chain is built from TRBV20-1 and TRBJ1-1; the D is unclear. Trimming left V 5 bases short and J 5 bases short, with 9 bases between. Germline CDR1 is DFQATT and CDR2 is SNEGSKA (reference sequence). This CDR3 contains 11 residues. The CDR3: CSAWGGTEAFF. The DNA for the CDR3 is TGCAGTGCTTGGGGTGGGACTGAAGCTTTCTTT.

J is TRBJ2-7 and V is TRBV9; perhaps TRBD1 as D (5 bases). Per the germline V gene, CDR1 is SGDLS and CDR2 is YYNGEE. The CDR3 spans 15 residues. The V and J ends lost 0 bases and 3 bases respectively, with 13 bases between them. The CDR3 here is CASSVAPGPNYEQYF. CDR3 coding DNA: TGTGCCAGCAGCGTAGCCCCAGGGCCAAACTACGAGCAGTACTTC.

This clonotype was counted between two and nine times. The chain couples TRBV5-5 to TRBJ2-5, with TRBD1 matching 9 bases. The CDR3 is 15 amino acids. Germline V gene sequence: CDR1 SGHKS, CDR2 YYEKEE (reference sequence). The trim removed 0 bases at V and 4 bases at J, leaving 4 bases unmatched. The CDR3 here is CASSLAGTGSETQYF. As DNA, the CDR3 is TGTGCCAGCAGCTTGGCCGGGACAGGGTCAGAGACCCAGTACTTC.

There are a few counts of this clonotype. The J gene is TRBJ2-5, the V gene TRBV5-1; perhaps TRBD2 as D (6 bases). CDR3 length: 14 residues. Germline lookup yields CDR1 SGHRS and CDR2 YFSETQ. V was cut by 8 bases and J by 2 bases, with 16 bases left in between. The CDR3 DNA is TGCGCCAGTACATCCGGGACTCCTCAAGAGACCCAGTACTTC. Translation: CASTSGTPQETQYF.

In this sample, this clonotype turned up a few times. CDR3 protein: CASSFGGGGNTIYF. The CDR3 bases are TGTGCCAGCAGTTTCGGAGGGGGAGGAAACACCATATATTTT. The chain links TRBV28 to TRBJ1-3; D might be TRBD1 (6 bases). Germline V gene data show CDR1 as MDHEN and CDR2 as SYDVKM. This CDR3 is built from 14 residues. V lost 3 bases and J 4 bases, leaving 10 bases between the germline ends.

This clonotype was counted ten times or more. The chain employs TRBV6-6 and TRBJ2-7; the D is unclear. The germline V gene encodes CDR1 MNHNY and CDR2 SVGAGI (reference sequence). Deletions cut 1 base from V and 3 bases from J, with 10 bases between. The CDR3 is made up of 14 amino acids. CDR3 region: CASSYYPRFYEQYF. The DNA for the CDR3 is TGTGCCAGCAGTTACTACCCACGCTTCTACGAGCAGTACTTC.

The V and J genes are TRBV7-2 and TRBJ2-7; D gene uncertain. CDR3 size: 15 residues. V was shortened by 2 bases and J by 2 bases, with 13 bases between the two germline ends. The germline gives CDR1 SGHTA, CDR2 FQGNSA. This chain's CDR3 is CASSLIGTAAYEQYF. For the CDR3, the DNA is TGTGCCAGCAGCTTAATCGGAACAGCAGCCTACGAGCAGTACTTC.

This clonotype was observed a handful of times. CDR3 loop: CASPYRTGESSGNTIYF. In DNA form, the CDR3 reads TGTGCCAGCCCCTACAGGACAGGGGAAAGCTCTGGAAACACCATATATTTT. The chain employs TRBV6-1 and TRBJ1-3, with TRBD1 matching 9 bases. The trim removed 8 bases at V and 0 bases at J, leaving 11 bases unmatched. CDR3 length equals 17 residues. The germline V gene encodes CDR1 MNHNS and CDR2 SASEGT.

This clonotype was seen many times. The CDR3 nucleotides are TGTGCCAGCAGCCCAGGGAATAGCAATCAGCCCCAGCATTTT. This codes for CASSPGNSNQPQHF. The chain is built from TRBV6-1 and TRBJ1-5; D is perhaps TRBD1 (5 bases). The V end lost 6 bases, the J end lost 0 bases, and 9 bases lay between the germline ends. CDR3 size: 14 residues. Germline lookup yields CDR1 MNHNS and CDR2 SASEGT.

In this sample, this clonotype turned up many times. The V call is TRBV5-1, the J call TRBJ1-6; tentatively, D is TRBD1 (6 bases). This CDR3 is 15 amino acids long. CDR1 and CDR2 from the germline V gene are SGHRS and YFSETQ. Trimming removed 0 bases at V and 6 bases at J, with 10 bases between. In DNA, the CDR3 is TGCGCCAGCAGCTTGGAGGGACAACGTAATTCACCCCTCCACTTT. Its translation is CASSLEGQRNSPLHF.

In nucleotides, the CDR3 is TGTGCCAGCAGTGAGCCCCTGCGCGGGGGGGCCGATGAGCAGTTCTTC. Amino acid sequence: CASSEPLRGGADEQFF. The gene calls are TRBV25-1 and TRBJ2-1, with 9 bases lining up with TRBD2. The CDR3 sequence is 16 residues long. Per germline, CDR1 MGHDK and CDR2 SYGVNS. J was trimmed by 8 bases and V by 3 bases; bases with no gene match: 11.

In its sample, this clonotype was seen a few times. The chain combines TRBV12-3 or TRBV12-4 with TRBJ1-2; 7 nucleotides agree with TRBD1. V shed 6 bases, J shed 7 bases, and the junction held 14 bases outside the gene matches. This CDR3 has 15 residues. DNA for the CDR3: TGTGCCAGCAGCCCCGGGGGAGGGGGCTTACGTGGCTACACCTTC. Its protein product is CASSPGGGGLRGYTF.

This clonotype was recorded many times. The genes are TRBV4-1 and TRBJ2-3; no clear D. The V gene's germline CDR1 is MGHRA and CDR2 YSYEKL. The germline V and J ends were trimmed by 4 bases and 0 bases, with 11 bases remaining between them. CDR3 length: 15 amino acids. Here the CDR3 DNA reads TGCGCCAGCAGCCCAGGAAGCCCTAGCACAGATACGCAGTATTTT. It encodes CASSPGSPSTDTQYF.

The chain carries TRBV7-2 and TRBJ2-3; D might be TRBD1 or TRBD2, each matching 5 bases. Germline V gene lookup returns CDR1 SGHTA and CDR2 FQGNSA. Trimming stripped 1 base from V and 4 bases from J, with 12 bases between. The CDR3 totals 15 residues. The CDR3 region has the DNA TGTGCCAGCAGCTTAGTCCGACTGGGACCAGATACGCAGTATTTT. Protein sequence: CASSLVRLGPDTQYF. The complete variable domain, with remaining parts taken from reference TRBV7-2 and TRBJ2-3, reads GAGVSQSPSNKVTEKGKDVELRCDPISGHTALYWYRQSLGQGLEFLIYFQGNSAPDKSGLPSDRFSAERTGGSVSTLTIQRTQQEDSAVYLCASSLVRLGPDTQYFGPGTRLTVL.

This clonotype was seen a few times. The V gene is TRBV5-1, the J gene TRBJ2-7, with D unclear. The V gene lost 4 bases and the J gene lost 0 bases, with 11 bases spanning the gap. Germline lookup yields CDR1 SGHRS and CDR2 YFSETQ. The CDR3 runs 14 residues. CDR3 coding DNA: TGCGCCAGCAGCCCCGTAACCGACTCCTACGAGCAGTACTTC. Its protein product is CASSPVTDSYEQYF. Combining the CDR3 with reference TRBV5-1 and TRBJ2-7 gives the whole variable domain KAGVTQTPRYLIKTRGQQVTLSCSPISGHRSVSWYQQTPGQGLQFLFEYFSETQRNKGNFPGRFSGRQFSNSRSEMNVSTLELGDSALYLCASSPVTDSYEQYFGPGTRLTVT.